The next 12 T cell receptor beta chains were all read from a single sample in a study of cytomegalovirus exposure and HLA in healthy donors. In the PCR, 60 Vbeta and 13 Jbeta primers were used. Sequencing used immunoSEQ multiplex PCR; TCRdb keeps in-frame clones, though not all of them. The sample yields around 57,000 clones, of which the top ten take up about 11%. The sequenced material came from PBMCs. These receptor sequences come from a woman in her fifties or sixties in good health and CMV-seropositive.

The chain employs TRBV21-1 and TRBJ1-4; the D segment call TRBD1 is taken from the table without a DNA check. TRBV21-1 is a recognized pseudogene. The CDR3 sequence is 14 residues long. DNA of the CDR3: TGTGCCAGCAGCACCCGACAGGGGGGAGAAAAACTGTTTTTT. It is translated as CASSTRQGGEKLFF.

The chain links TRBV28 to TRBJ2-7; D is undetermined. The V gene lost 5 bases and the J gene lost 3 bases, with 8 bases spanning the gap. CDR1 MDHEN and CDR2 SYDVKM come from the germline V gene. This CDR3 is built from 12 residues. The CDR3 DNA reads TGTGCCAGCAGTGTAGACATCTACGAGCAGTACTTC. This encodes CASSVDIYEQYF. The full variable domain, rest sourced from reference TRBV28 and TRBJ2-7, is DVKVTQSSRYLVKRTGEKVFLECVQDMDHENMFWYRQDPGLGLRLIYFSYDVKMKEKGDIPEGYSVSREKKERFSLILESASTNQTSMYLCASSVDIYEQYFGPGTRLTVT.

Here the CDR3 DNA reads TGTGCCAGCAGCGTTACCGGGACAGGGGTTGCCAAAAACATTCAGTACTTC. It translates to CASSVTGTGVAKNIQYF. The gene calls are TRBV5-4 and TRBJ2-4, with 10 bases matching TRBD1. The CDR3 is 17 amino acids. The V gene's germline CDR1 is SGHNT and CDR2 YYREEE (reference sequence). The V gene end was trimmed by 4 bases and the J gene end by 1 base; junction bases not matched to a gene: 8.

V usage is TRBV28 and J usage is TRBJ1-5, with D hard to call. The CDR3 extends over 14 amino acids. Trimming pared 7 bases from V and 0 bases from J, leaving 10 bases between. Germline V CDR1 and CDR2: MDHEN, SYDVKM. The CDR3 loop reads CASNAGFSNQPQHF. CDR3 in DNA: TGTGCCAGCAATGCGGGGTTTAGCAATCAGCCCCAGCATTTT.

The chain links TRBV5-6 to TRBJ1-6; the D gene is possibly TRBD1 (5 bases). The V and J ends lost 0 bases and 7 bases respectively, with 14 bases between them. In germline, CDR1 is SGHDT, CDR2 YYEEEE. The CDR3 spans 16 residues. The CDR3 protein is CASSLAVGGGNSPLHF. CDR3 in DNA: TGTGCCAGCAGCTTGGCCGTGGGGGGTGGGAATTCACCCCTCCACTTT.

The genes are TRBV30 and TRBJ1-2; no definite D call. CDR3 length: 11 amino acids. Trimming stripped 2 bases from V and 6 bases from J, with 7 bases between. Per germline, CDR1 GTSNPN and CDR2 SVGIG (reference sequence). This chain's CDR3 is CAWSLVNGYTF. The CDR3 nucleotides are TGTGCCTGGAGTCTAGTAAATGGCTACACCTTC.

This chain connects TRBV5-6 to TRBJ2-2; 10 nucleotides match TRBD2. V gave up 6 bases and J gave up 6 bases; unmatched junction bases: 5. This CDR3 is 14 amino acids long. Germline CDR1 and CDR2: SGHDT and YYEEEE. Here the CDR3 DNA reads TGTGCCAGCAAGCAGCGGGGGGGCCCCGGGGAGCTGTTTTTT. It is translated as CASKQRGGPGELFF.

The chain employs TRBV19 and TRBJ1-1; 11 bases are shared with TRBD1. The germline V gene encodes CDR1 LNHDA and CDR2 SQIVND (reference sequence). V trimming: 0 bases; J trimming: 4 bases; junction bases outside the gene matches: 4. The CDR3 runs to 16 residues. CDR3 DNA: TGTGCCAGTAGTATAGAGGCCGGGACAGGGGGCACTGAAGCTTTCTTT. As protein: CASSIEAGTGGTEAFF.

The chain has TRBV4-2 and TRBJ2-5; TRBD1 matches at 8 bases. This CDR3 region has 16 residues. Germline V lookup: CDR1 LGHNA, CDR2 YNFKEQ. Trimming at V came to 4 bases and at J to 5 bases, leaving 12 bases not matched to a gene. CDR3 bases: TGTGCCAGCAGCCTTGGACAGGGAAAAATTGTCGAGACCCAGTACTTC. Amino acids: CASSLGQGKIVETQYF.

The chain joins TRBV7-6 to TRBJ1-3; D is unresolved. Trimming removed 5 bases at V and 0 bases at J, with 11 bases between. The CDR3 covers 15 residues. Looked up from germline, CDR1 is SGHVS and CDR2 is FNYEAQ. This CDR3 reads CASSPTPSSGNTIYF. The CDR3 DNA is TGTGCCAGCAGCCCCACCCCGAGCTCTGGAAACACCATATATTTT.

The J gene is TRBJ1-2, the V gene TRBV4-2; D is undetermined. CDR3 length: 13 residues. Germline V gene data show CDR1 as LGHNA and CDR2 as YNFKEQ. With 0 bases removed from V and 4 bases from J, the gap between germline ends came to 6 bases. CDR3 in DNA: TGTGCCAGCAGCCAAGATACCGGCTATGGCTACACCTTC. It codes for CASSQDTGYGYTF.

The V gene is TRBV28, the J gene TRBJ1-5, with D hard to call. This CDR3 has 14 amino acids. Per the germline V gene, CDR1 is MDHEN and CDR2 is SYDVKM. The V gene lost 3 bases and the J gene lost 2 bases, with 8 bases spanning the gap. The CDR3 DNA follows: TGTGCCAGCAGTTTTTTTCGGGGCAATCAGCCCCAGCATTTT. This gives the protein CASSFFRGNQPQHF.